This T cell receptor (beta chain) was identified in a study of T cells in Graves' hyperthyroidism and ophthalmopathy. From germline, CDR1 is MNHEY and CDR2 SVGEGT. The CDR3 totals 14 residues. The trim removed 8 bases at V and 7 bases at J, leaving 9 bases unmatched. TCR beta CDR3 regions were amplified from RNA transcripts. When the TCR CDR3 underwent first-round RT-PCR, the HTBI primer set was used. TCRdb fed the multiplex PCR reads into MiXCR, producing one record per CDR3 protein. The top ten hold roughly 4.5% of the sample, which has 640,000 or so distinct CDR3 sequences, approximately 14% seen once. This clonotype was counted at least ten times.

The receptor comes from a woman in her forties with Graves' ophthalmopathy. The V and J genes are TRBV6-2 or TRBV6-3 and TRBJ2-1, with 9 nucleotides matching TRBD2. Specimen: blood. For the CDR3, the DNA is TGTGCCAGCTTTTCTAGCGGGGAGGGGAATGAGCAGTTCTTC. Its translation: CASFSSGEGNEQFF.